The rows below give T cell receptor beta chains drawn from one sample of a study of molecular identifiers for immune sequencing clone quantification. TCRdb itself ran the PCR reads through MiXCR, one entry per CDR3 protein. Among around 480,000 distinct CDR3 sequences listed, 20% to 25% were seen once. The sequencing input was naive CD8+ T cells from blood, with Jurkat cell RNA spiked in. The receptors originated from a human donor in good health. Some libraries in this study had Jurkat cell RNA spiked in. The CDR3 runs from the conserved cysteine through the conserved F or W. Fields, in order: J gene, clone size, V gene, D gene, CDR3 protein, CDR3 DNA. D genes are given only for firm matches. Clone size appears in some rows only: once, few, many, or a class for an expanded clone.

J gene: TRBJ2-1
clone size: -
V gene: TRBV6-5
D gene: -
CDR3 protein: CASSYKVSDEQFF
CDR3 DNA: TGTGCCAGCAGTTACAAAGTTAGCGATGAGCAGTTCTTC

J gene: TRBJ1-5
clone size: many
V gene: TRBV4-3
D gene: -
CDR3 protein: CASSQDGGQPQHF
CDR3 DNA: TGCGCCAGCAGCCAAGATGGCGGTCAGCCCCAGCATTTT

J gene: TRBJ2-5
clone size: many
V gene: TRBV12-3/TRBV12-4
D gene: -
CDR3 protein: CASSSVAEQETQYF
CDR3 DNA: TGTGCCAGCAGTTCAGTGGCGGAGCAAGAGACCCAGTACTTC

J gene: TRBJ1-5
clone size: -
V gene: TRBV12-3/TRBV12-4
D gene: TRBD1
CDR3 protein: CASSEGGQGRQHF
CDR3 DNA: TGTGCCAGCAGTGAGGGCGGACAGGGTCGCCAGCATTTT

J gene: TRBJ2-3
clone size: many
V gene: TRBV14
D gene: -
CDR3 protein: CASSQDWTADTQYF
CDR3 DNA: TGTGCCAGCAGCCAAGATTGGACGGCAGATACGCAGTATTTT

J gene: TRBJ2-5
clone size: few
V gene: TRBV4-2
D gene: TRBD1
CDR3 protein: CASSSPGQGPHQETQYF
CDR3 DNA: TGTGCCAGCAGCTCCCCCGGACAGGGACCACACCAAGAGACCCAGTACTTC

J gene: TRBJ2-1
clone size: few
V gene: TRBV14
D gene: -
CDR3 protein: CASSQTSGSSYNEQFF
CDR3 DNA: TGTGCCAGCAGCCAAACCTCAGGGAGCTCCTACAATGAGCAGTTCTTC

J gene: TRBJ1-2
clone size: many
V gene: TRBV28
D gene: TRBD1
CDR3 protein: CASRKGQLDYGYTF
CDR3 DNA: TGTGCCAGCAGGAAGGGACAGCTGGACTATGGCTACACCTTC

J gene: TRBJ2-1
clone size: many
V gene: TRBV4-3
D gene: -
CDR3 protein: CASSLFLTGGGEQFF
CDR3 DNA: TGCGCCAGCAGCCTTTTTTTGACGGGGGGCGGTGAGCAGTTCTTC

J gene: TRBJ2-4
clone size: -
V gene: TRBV27
D gene: -
CDR3 protein: CASRRDTGKNIQYF
CDR3 DNA: TGTGCCAGCAGGAGGGACACCGGGAAAAACATTCAGTACTTC

J gene: TRBJ2-4
clone size: -
V gene: TRBV4-3
D gene: TRBD1
CDR3 protein: CASSQQRQGALAKNIQYF
CDR3 DNA: TGCGCCAGCAGCCAACAAAGACAGGGGGCTCTGGCCAAAAACATTCAGTACTTC

J gene: TRBJ2-1
clone size: -
V gene: TRBV6-5
D gene: -
CDR3 protein: CASSSELVSGSSYNEQFF
CDR3 DNA: TGTGCCAGCAGTTCGGAACTGGTAAGCGGTAGCTCCTACAATGAGCAGTTCTTC

J gene: TRBJ1-1
clone size: -
V gene: TRBV24-1
D gene: TRBD1
CDR3 protein: CATSDLDREEGAFF
CDR3 DNA: TGTGCCACCAGTGACCTGGACAGGGAAGAAGGAGCTTTCTTT

J gene: TRBJ2-1
clone size: -
V gene: TRBV30
D gene: -
CDR3 protein: CAWSVGYEQFF
CDR3 DNA: TGTGCCTGGAGTGTCGGGTATGAGCAGTTCTTC

J gene: TRBJ1-6
clone size: few
V gene: TRBV9
D gene: -
CDR3 protein: CASSVAGRHELLHF
CDR3 DNA: TGTGCCAGCAGCGTAGCAGGGCGGCATGAGCTCCTCCACTTT

J gene: TRBJ2-1
clone size: -
V gene: TRBV7-2
D gene: TRBD2
CDR3 protein: CASSQWTSRNNEQFF
CDR3 DNA: TGTGCCAGCAGCCAATGGACTAGCAGGAACAATGAGCAGTTCTTC

J gene: TRBJ2-3
clone size: many
V gene: TRBV2
D gene: TRBD2
CDR3 protein: CASSEVRQTSSDTQYF
CDR3 DNA: TGTGCCAGCAGTGAAGTGAGACAGACTAGCTCAGATACGCAGTATTTT

J gene: TRBJ1-1
clone size: many
V gene: TRBV30
D gene: -
CDR3 protein: CAWSPTEAFF
CDR3 DNA: TGTGCCTGGAGTCCGACTGAAGCTTTCTTT

J gene: TRBJ2-1
clone size: many
V gene: TRBV9
D gene: -
CDR3 protein: CASSVAGYNEQFF
CDR3 DNA: TGTGCCAGCAGCGTAGCGGGATACAATGAGCAGTTCTTC